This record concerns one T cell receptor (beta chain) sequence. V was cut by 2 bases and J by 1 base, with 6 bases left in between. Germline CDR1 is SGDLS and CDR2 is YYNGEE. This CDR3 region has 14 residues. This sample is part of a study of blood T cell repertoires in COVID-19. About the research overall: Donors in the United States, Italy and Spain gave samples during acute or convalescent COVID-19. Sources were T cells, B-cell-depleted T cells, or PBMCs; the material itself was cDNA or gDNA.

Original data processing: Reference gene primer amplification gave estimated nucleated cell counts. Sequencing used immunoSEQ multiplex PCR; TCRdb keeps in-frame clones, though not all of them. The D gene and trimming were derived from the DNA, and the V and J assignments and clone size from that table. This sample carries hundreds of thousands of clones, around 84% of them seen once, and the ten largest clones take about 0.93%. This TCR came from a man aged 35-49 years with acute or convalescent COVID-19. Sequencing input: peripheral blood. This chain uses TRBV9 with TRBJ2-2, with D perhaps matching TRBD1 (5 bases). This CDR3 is CASSVDKNTGELFF. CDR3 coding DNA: TGTGCCAGCAGCGTGGACAAGAACACCGGGGAGCTGTTTTTT.